The rows below give T cell receptor beta chains drawn from one sample of a study of T cell responses to AZD1222 COVID-19 vaccine. Sequenced by immunoSEQ multiplex PCR; TCRdb stores in-frame clones only, minus some. The data show roughly 170,000 clones, with under 95% seen just once and more than 1.5% held by the top ten. Specimen: peripheral blood, collected 28 days after the second AZD1222 dose. These receptors originate from an adult who received the AZD1222 COVID-19 vaccine. CDR3s include the opening cysteine and the closing phenylalanine or tryptophan.

v_gene: TRBV29-1; len: 11; j_gene: TRBJ1-2; CDR3aa: CSAPTEYGYTF
v_gene: TRBV4-2; len: 15; j_gene: TRBJ1-4; CDR3aa: CASSQDMTGSEKLFF
v_gene: TRBV24-1; len: 16; j_gene: TRBJ2-1; CDR3aa: CATSDPLSGAGNEQFF
v_gene: TRBV6-6; len: 15; j_gene: TRBJ2-7; CDR3aa: CASSYGGTGKGEQYF
v_gene: TRBV19; len: 13; j_gene: TRBJ1-6; CDR3aa: CASSRAYNSPLHF
v_gene: TRBV12-3/TRBV12-4; len: 13; j_gene: TRBJ1-6; CDR3aa: CASSVYYNSPLHF
v_gene: TRBV6-1; len: 16; j_gene: TRBJ2-3; CDR3aa: CASSESGNADTDTQYF
v_gene: TRBV3-1/TRBV3-2; len: 16; j_gene: TRBJ2-3; CDR3aa: CASSSGQAVWADTQYF
v_gene: TRBV4-1; len: 15; j_gene: TRBJ2-7; CDR3aa: CASSQDVGGYNEQYF
v_gene: TRBV21-1; len: 18; j_gene: TRBJ2-6; CDR3aa: CASSKAPQGASGANVLTF
v_gene: TRBV28; len: 14; j_gene: TRBJ1-5; CDR3aa: CASSSRTGNQPQHF
v_gene: TRBV6-5; len: 14; j_gene: TRBJ2-7; CDR3aa: CASSYSTRSYEQYF
v_gene: TRBV7-8; len: 14; j_gene: TRBJ1-5; CDR3aa: CASSFRDLNQPQHF
v_gene: TRBV5-1; len: 14; j_gene: TRBJ2-7; CDR3aa: CASSLDGQTYEQYF
v_gene: TRBV10-3; len: 17; j_gene: TRBJ1-2; CDR3aa: CAISVSSGLGSSYGYTF
v_gene: TRBV11-2; len: 15; j_gene: TRBJ2-1; CDR3aa: CASSRGSFSYNEQFF
v_gene: TRBV5-5; len: 13; j_gene: TRBJ1-4; CDR3aa: CASSFGSETELFF
v_gene: TRBV6-1; len: 14; j_gene: TRBJ1-5; CDR3aa: CASSETGDNQPQHF
v_gene: TRBV29-1; len: 13; j_gene: TRBJ2-1; CDR3aa: CSVERGAANEQFF
v_gene: TRBV27; len: 14; j_gene: TRBJ1-2; CDR3aa: CASRPLGTVYGYTF
v_gene: TRBV13; len: 12; j_gene: TRBJ1-2; CDR3aa: CASSLERGGYTF
v_gene: TRBV5-8; len: 13; j_gene: TRBJ2-7; CDR3aa: CASSLKSGMEQYF
v_gene: TRBV29-1; len: 15; j_gene: TRBJ1-1; CDR3aa: CSVENRGRRRVEAFF
v_gene: TRBV5-1; len: 15; j_gene: TRBJ1-2; CDR3aa: CASRQSGGVNYGYTF
v_gene: TRBV12-3/TRBV12-4; len: 13; j_gene: TRBJ1-3; CDR3aa: CASNNRSGNTIYF
v_gene: TRBV5-6; len: 15; j_gene: TRBJ1-1; CDR3aa: CASSSGGVLNTEAFF
v_gene: TRBV12-5; len: 12; j_gene: TRBJ1-1; CDR3aa: CASCRGPTEAFF
v_gene: TRBV7-6; len: 16; j_gene: TRBJ2-7; CDR3aa: CASSLAPIQDSYEQYF
v_gene: TRBV5-1; len: 15; j_gene: TRBJ2-2; CDR3aa: CASSPGLMNTGELFF
v_gene: TRBV20-1; len: 11; j_gene: TRBJ2-5; CDR3aa: CSARDQETQYF
v_gene: TRBV7-8; len: 14; j_gene: TRBJ1-6; CDR3aa: CASSSDRANSPLHF
v_gene: TRBV9; len: 14; j_gene: TRBJ2-1; CDR3aa: CASSVAHNYNEQFF
v_gene: TRBV11-3; len: 15; j_gene: TRBJ2-2; CDR3aa: CASSLLAGATGELFF
v_gene: TRBV28; len: 14; j_gene: TRBJ2-1; CDR3aa: CASRGTGLYNEQFF
v_gene: TRBV19; len: 16; j_gene: TRBJ2-1; CDR3aa: CASSHGTVSSYNEQFF
v_gene: TRBV19; len: 14; j_gene: TRBJ1-4; CDR3aa: CASSIRDRDEKLFF
v_gene: TRBV14; len: 18; j_gene: TRBJ1-1; CDR3aa: CASSQDFSGIRGSTEAFF
v_gene: TRBV25-1; len: 16; j_gene: TRBJ2-5; CDR3aa: CASSEFAGTDQETQYF
v_gene: TRBV9; len: 16; j_gene: TRBJ2-3; CDR3aa: CASSVSSGRDTDTQYF
v_gene: TRBV30; len: 13; j_gene: TRBJ1-1; CDR3aa: CAWGTGRATEAFF
v_gene: TRBV7-2; len: 14; j_gene: TRBJ2-4; CDR3aa: CASSPQPGKNIQYF
v_gene: TRBV28; len: 15; j_gene: TRBJ1-3; CDR3aa: CASSLFGETGNTIYF
v_gene: TRBV2; len: 15; j_gene: TRBJ2-6; CDR3aa: CASRWSGSGANVLTF
v_gene: TRBV5-4; len: 13; j_gene: TRBJ1-5; CDR3aa: CASSRDGQGPQHF
v_gene: TRBV4-2; len: 14; j_gene: TRBJ2-7; CDR3aa: CASSQGVRSYEQYF
v_gene: TRBV19; len: 17; j_gene: TRBJ2-2; CDR3aa: CASCPFLAGWGTGELFF
v_gene: TRBV19; len: 18; j_gene: TRBJ2-7; CDR3aa: CASSPLYTGTGNPYEQYF
v_gene: TRBV11-2; len: 14; j_gene: TRBJ1-1; CDR3aa: CASSRTGTQNEAFF
v_gene: TRBV28; len: 12; j_gene: TRBJ1-5; CDR3aa: CASKQGHQPQHF
v_gene: TRBV5-5; len: 16; j_gene: TRBJ1-5; CDR3aa: CASSRDRSNSNQPQHF
v_gene: TRBV6-5; len: 15; j_gene: TRBJ2-7; CDR3aa: CASSSPAAVSYEQYF
v_gene: TRBV24-1; len: 19; j_gene: TRBJ2-2; CDR3aa: CATSDPSQLGGNSAGELFF
v_gene: TRBV5-5; len: 14; j_gene: TRBJ1-5; CDR3aa: CASSSEGGNQPQHF
v_gene: TRBV30; len: 15; j_gene: TRBJ1-5; CDR3aa: CAWRKQGVGNQPQHF
v_gene: TRBV7-9; len: 16; j_gene: TRBJ2-4; CDR3aa: CASSSTGILAKNIQYF
v_gene: TRBV3-1/TRBV3-2; len: 13; j_gene: TRBJ1-1; CDR3aa: CASSIREDGEAFF
v_gene: TRBV6-5; len: 13; j_gene: TRBJ1-2; CDR3aa: CASSLKRTGIRTF
v_gene: TRBV28; len: 16; j_gene: TRBJ1-5; CDR3aa: CASSDWTDSWDQPQHF
v_gene: TRBV19; len: 13; j_gene: TRBJ2-1; CDR3aa: CASDSGGAEEQFF
v_gene: TRBV7-9; len: 14; j_gene: TRBJ1-1; CDR3aa: CASSLRGALTEAFF